This T cell receptor beta chain appears in the sequencing data of a study of spatial heterogeneity in lung cancer. TCRdb called the 5' RACE reads again in MiXCR, with one record for every CDR3 protein. This table has tens of thousands of distinct CDR3 sequences, around 5.8% appearing once. The time point: blood at routine non-recurrence follow-up after resection. Tumor, nontumor lung or frozen PBMC supplied whole RNA that was sequenced unsorted. In this sample, this clonotype turned up a few times. V dropped 4 bases and J dropped 5 bases, with 12 bases sitting between them. CDR1 is SNHLY and CDR2 is FYNNEI in the germline V gene. The CDR3 loop spans 14 amino acids.

The clonotype comes from a male donor with early-stage non-small cell lung cancer. The source material was PBMCs, sampled at follow-up. This chain connects TRBV2 to TRBJ1-5, with D uncertain. The DNA for the CDR3 is TGTGCCAGCAGTGGTCCTTCAGTCGATCAGCCCCAGCATTTT. The encoded protein is CASSGPSVDQPQHF.